This T cell receptor beta chain was identified during a study of cytomegalovirus exposure and HLA in healthy donors. The PCR contained 60 Vbeta and 13 Jbeta primers. TCRdb's copy holds only in-frame clones and misses some; the assay was immunoSEQ multiplex PCR. The specimen's table records about 140,000 clones. V lost 4 bases to trimming and J lost 0 bases; unmatched junction nucleotides: 9. The CDR3 sequence is 16 residues long. Germline values: CDR1 SGHRS, CDR2 YFSETQ. Material: PBMCs. V and J are TRBV5-1 and TRBJ2-7, with 8 bases lining up with TRBD1. This sequence was found in a man aged 35-49 years in good health and CMV-seronegative. The chain's CDR3 is CASSSGGDRSSYEQYF. CDR3 sequence (DNA): TGCGCCAGCAGCAGCGGTGGGGACAGGTCCTCCTACGAGCAGTACTTC.